This T cell receptor beta chain was found in a study of shared clonotypes between healthy human individuals. Per germline, CDR1 GTSNPN and CDR2 SVGIG (reference sequence). The CDR3 extends over 13 amino acids. Study results and limitations: Donor clonotype sharing was expected to depend on sequencing depth.

Comment on this clone: Its antigen remains unknown.

At the deep level, the assay was run. DNA from unsorted PBMC was sequenced on ten immunoSEQ deep assay plates. Assay: immunoSEQ multiplex PCR; the TCRdb copy retains only in-frame clones and omits some. This table has 490,000 or so clones, 76% appearing once. Without sorting, samples used tens of millions of PBMCs for genomic DNA. The origin of this receptor is a woman between 40 and 50 years old in good health. Some clones in this sample may be carry-over from other donors' samples. The sample taken for sequencing was PBMCs. The chain joins TRBV30 to TRBJ2-5, with a tentative D call TRBD1 (6 bases). The last part of the DNA fits TRBJ2-7 better; the J call may be wrong. The CDR3 protein is CACAPGQAYEQYF. The CDR3 region has the DNA TGTGCCTGTGCTCCGGGACAAGCCTACGAGCAGTACTTC.